This is a list of T cell receptor beta chains from one sample in a study of shared clonotypes between healthy human individuals. Profiled with immunoSEQ multiplex PCR; TCRdb holds only in-frame clones, not every one. The sample shows about 1.4 million clones, roughly 96% of them seen only once. Sequencing was performed on naive CD4+ T cells sorted from blood. These receptors were obtained from a man aged 25 to 45 in good health. CDR3s include the opening cysteine and the closing phenylalanine or tryptophan. Each record gives: CDR3 DNA, CDR3 protein, D gene, J gene, clone size, V gene. D genes are given only for firm matches. Size is stated for part of the rows, as once, few or many counts, or as a class when the clone is expanded.

TGCGCCAGCAGCTTGGAACCCCACTCTGGGGCCAACGTCCTGACTTTC CASSLEPHSGANVLTF . TRBJ2-6 . TRBV5-1
TGCAGCGTTGGCGACAGGGCCAGCGATCAGCCCCAGCATTTT CSVGDRASDQPQHF TRBD1 TRBJ1-5 . TRBV29-1
TGCGCCAGCAGTGAGTCTGGGGACAGGGGATTAGGGAACACTGAAGCTTTCTTT CASSESGDRGLGNTEAFF TRBD1 TRBJ1-1 . TRBV10-1
TGCGCCAGCAGCTCCCGGACAGGGCTATACAATGAGCAGTTCTTC CASSSRTGLYNEQFF TRBD1 TRBJ2-1 . TRBV5-1
TGTGCCAGCACCCCGCGGAGCAATCAGCCCCAGCATTTT CASTPRSNQPQHF . TRBJ1-5 . TRBV6-6
TGTGCCAGCTCACCTAGCGGGAGTAAAGTTGAGCAGTTCTTC CASSPSGSKVEQFF TRBD2 TRBJ2-1 . TRBV18
TGCGCCAGCAGCCAAGAGGGGACGGCAACTAATGAAAAACTGTTTTTT CASSQEGTATNEKLFF . TRBJ1-4 . TRBV4-1
TGTGCCAGCAGCCTCATAAGGACAGCTACCTACGAGCAGTACTTC CASSLIRTATYEQYF . TRBJ2-7 . TRBV14
TGTGCCAGTAGTTTGACCCACACAGATACGCAGTATTTT CASSLTHTDTQYF . TRBJ2-3 once TRBV19
TGTGCCAGCAGTCCCACAGGGGGAGACTACACCTTC CASSPTGGDYTF TRBD1 TRBJ1-2 . TRBV9
TGCGCCATTAAGGGGCAGGGGGGCTACAATGAGCAGTTCTTC CAIKGQGGYNEQFF . TRBJ2-1 . TRBV10-2
TGTGCCAGCAGTTTACTGGGGGACACTGAAGCTTTCTTT CASSLLGDTEAFF . TRBJ1-1 . TRBV28
TGTGCCAGCAGTGAACTCCCAGGGTTTTCGGGTGAAAAACTGTTTTTT CASSELPGFSGEKLFF . TRBJ1-4 . TRBV6-1
TGTGCCAGTAGTATAGGACGGGAGGGTTACCACGAGCAGTACTTC CASSIGREGYHEQYF TRBD2 TRBJ2-7 . TRBV19
TGTGCCAGCAGCCCTGGACAGGGAGGAGAGCAGTACTTC CASSPGQGGEQYF TRBD1 TRBJ2-7 . TRBV28
TGTGCCAGCAGCCCAGAAGTGTCCAGAACCCTCAGGGACGAGCAGTACTTC CASSPEVSRTLRDEQYF . TRBJ2-7 . TRBV11-2
TGTGCCACCAGCAGCGGACCGGGACAGGGGGACACCGGGGAGCTGTTTTTT CATSSGPGQGDTGELFF TRBD1 TRBJ2-2 . TRBV15
TGTGCCAGCGCAAACTCGGCTGAAACTGAAGCTTTCTTT CASANSAETEAFF . TRBJ1-1 . TRBV28
TGTGCCAGCAGCTTGGGTCCGAGGAAAGCTGGGGCCAACGTCCTGACTTTC CASSLGPRKAGANVLTF . TRBJ2-6 . TRBV5-6
TGTGCCATCAGTGAGGGACTAGCGGGAGTAGGGGCGCAGTATTTT CAISEGLAGVGAQYF TRBD2 TRBJ2-3 . TRBV10-3
TGTGCCAGCAGTTTGGCGGGAGTAGTGGAGACCCAGTACTTC CASSLAGVVETQYF TRBD2 TRBJ2-5 . TRBV28
TGTGCCAGCAGCTTAGGATTGGCGGGAGACCTCAATGAGCAGTTCTTC CASSLGLAGDLNEQFF TRBD2 TRBJ2-1 . TRBV11-3
TGTGCCAGCAGGACAGGGTTGGCTGGAAACACCATATATTTT CASRTGLAGNTIYF TRBD1 TRBJ1-3 . TRBV28
TGCGCCAGCAGCCAAGGAGGATCGCCCAATCGAGCTTTCTTT CASSQGGSPNRAFF . TRBJ1-1 . TRBV4-3
TGTGCCAGCTCACCACCGATTCAGACAGGACCCCCAAGGGAGCAGTACTTC CASSPPIQTGPPREQYF . TRBJ2-7 . TRBV18
TGTGCCAGTAGTATAGCGGGCAGAAAAAAGCCAGATAACTATGGCTACACCTTC CASSIAGRKKPDNYGYTF . TRBJ1-2 once TRBV19
TGCAGGACAGGGATACGGACTGAAGCTTTCTTT CRTGIRTEAFF TRBD1 TRBJ1-1 few TRBV20-1
TGTGCCACCAGCAGAGGCTCCTACAATGAGCAGTTCTTC CATSRGSYNEQFF . TRBJ2-1 . TRBV15
TGTGCCAGCTCACCCCTTTCAGGAAGCAACGGCGAGCAGTACTTC CASSPLSGSNGEQYF . TRBJ2-7 . TRBV18
TGCGCCAGCAGCTTAACAGGGGAGCAAGAGACCCAGTACTTC CASSLTGEQETQYF TRBD1 TRBJ2-5 once TRBV5-1
TGTGCCAGCAGTCGGGGGGGGCCGGTCCACGAGCAGTACTTC CASSRGGPVHEQYF TRBD2 TRBJ2-7 . TRBV5-8
TGTGCCAGCAGCTTAGTTGGGAGCCATCAGCCCCAGCATTTT CASSLVGSHQPQHF . TRBJ1-5 . TRBV7-9
TGCGCCAGCAGTGAGACGGGTTGGAACAATGAGCAGTTCTTC CASSETGWNNEQFF . TRBJ2-1 . TRBV10-1
TGTGCCAGCAGTGGGCGGGGATACTTCTACGAGCAGTACTTC CASSGRGYFYEQYF . TRBJ2-7 once TRBV6-5
TGTGCCAGCAGCTTGGGAACTAGCGACGAGCAGTACTTC CASSLGTSDEQYF TRBD2 TRBJ2-7 . TRBV13
TGTGCCAGCAGTTCCTACCCAGACCCGGCGAGCTCCTACAATGAGCAGTTCTTC CASSSYPDPASSYNEQFF . TRBJ2-1 . TRBV27
TGTGCCAGCAGTGAAGAAGGGTTTGGTACTGAAGCTTTCTTT CASSEEGFGTEAFF . TRBJ1-1 . TRBV6-1
TGCAGCGTGGGGACAGGGAGCTCCTACGAGCAGTACTTC CSVGTGSSYEQYF TRBD1 TRBJ2-7 . TRBV29-1
TGTGCCACCAGCAGAGGACTAGCGGGAGTGTTGGCCTCCTACAATGAGCAGTTCTTC CATSRGLAGVLASYNEQFF TRBD2 TRBJ2-1 . TRBV15
TGTGCCAGCAGCCCGGGGGATCAGCCCCAGCATTTT CASSPGDQPQHF . TRBJ1-5 . TRBV28
TGTGCCACAGCGTGGGGGGACTACAATGAGCAGTTCTTC CATAWGDYNEQFF . TRBJ2-1 . TRBV11-1
TGTGCCATCAAAGACAGGGGCGGCACTGAAGCTTTCTTT CAIKDRGGTEAFF TRBD1 TRBJ1-1 . TRBV10-3
TGCAGCGTTCTACCGGGACTAGCCCCGTTCTTC CSVLPGLAPFF TRBD2 TRBJ2-1 . TRBV29-1
TGTGCCAGCAACCTACTAGCGGGAGCCGACGAGCAGTACTTC CASNLLAGADEQYF TRBD2 TRBJ2-7 . TRBV27
TGCGCCAGCAGGTTTAGTACAGATACGCAGTATTTT CASRFSTDTQYF . TRBJ2-3 . TRBV5-1